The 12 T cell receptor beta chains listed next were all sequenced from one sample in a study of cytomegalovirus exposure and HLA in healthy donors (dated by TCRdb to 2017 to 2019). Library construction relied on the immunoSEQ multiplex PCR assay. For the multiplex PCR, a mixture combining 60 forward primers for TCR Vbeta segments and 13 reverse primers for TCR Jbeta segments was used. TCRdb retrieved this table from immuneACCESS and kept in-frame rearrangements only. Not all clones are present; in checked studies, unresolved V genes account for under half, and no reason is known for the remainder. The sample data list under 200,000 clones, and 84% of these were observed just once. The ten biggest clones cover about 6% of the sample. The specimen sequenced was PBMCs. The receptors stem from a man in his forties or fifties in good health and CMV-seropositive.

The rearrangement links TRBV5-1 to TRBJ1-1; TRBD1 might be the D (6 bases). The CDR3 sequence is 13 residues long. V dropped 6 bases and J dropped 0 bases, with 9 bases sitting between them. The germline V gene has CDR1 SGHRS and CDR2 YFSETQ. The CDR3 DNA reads TGCGCCAGCAACAGGGATCTGAACACTGAAGCTTTCTTT. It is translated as CASNRDLNTEAFF.

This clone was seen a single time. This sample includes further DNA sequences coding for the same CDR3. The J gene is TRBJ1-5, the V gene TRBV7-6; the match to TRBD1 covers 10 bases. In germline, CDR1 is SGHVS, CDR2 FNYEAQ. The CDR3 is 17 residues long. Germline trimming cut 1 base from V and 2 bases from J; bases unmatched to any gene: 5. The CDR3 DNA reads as TGTGCCAGCAGCTTAGAAGTTGGGACAGGGGGCAATCAGCCCCAGCATTTT. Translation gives CASSLEVGTGGNQPQHF.

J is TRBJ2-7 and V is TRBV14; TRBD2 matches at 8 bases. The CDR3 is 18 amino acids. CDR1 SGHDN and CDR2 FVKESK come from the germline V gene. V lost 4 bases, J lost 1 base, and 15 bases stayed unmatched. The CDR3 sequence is CASSLRGGAGALSYEQYF. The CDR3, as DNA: TGTGCCAGCAGCCTACGGGGTGGAGCGGGGGCCCTTTCCTACGAGCAGTACTTC.

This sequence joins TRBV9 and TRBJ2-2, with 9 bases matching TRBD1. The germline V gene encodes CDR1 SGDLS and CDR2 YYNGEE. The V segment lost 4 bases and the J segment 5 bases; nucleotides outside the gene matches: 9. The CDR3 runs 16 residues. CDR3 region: CASSPHPGQGTGELFF. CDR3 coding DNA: TGTGCCAGCAGCCCACATCCGGGACAGGGAACCGGGGAGCTGTTTTTT.

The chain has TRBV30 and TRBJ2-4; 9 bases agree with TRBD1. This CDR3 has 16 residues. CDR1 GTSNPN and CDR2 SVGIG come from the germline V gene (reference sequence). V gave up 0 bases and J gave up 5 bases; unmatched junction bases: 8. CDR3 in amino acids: CAWSVGTGGAENIQYF. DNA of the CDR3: TGTGCCTGGAGTGTAGGCACAGGGGGCGCGGAAAACATTCAGTACTTC.

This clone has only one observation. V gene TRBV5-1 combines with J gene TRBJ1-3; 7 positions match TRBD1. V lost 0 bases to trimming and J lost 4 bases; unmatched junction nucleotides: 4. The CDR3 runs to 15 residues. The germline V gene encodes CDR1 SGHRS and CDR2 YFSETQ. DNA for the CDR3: TGCGCCAGCAGCTTGGGACAGGGTATCGGAAACACCATATATTTT. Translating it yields CASSLGQGIGNTIYF.

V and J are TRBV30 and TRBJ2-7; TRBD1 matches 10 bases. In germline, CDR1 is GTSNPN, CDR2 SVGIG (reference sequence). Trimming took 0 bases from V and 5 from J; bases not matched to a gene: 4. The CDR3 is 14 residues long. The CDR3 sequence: CAWSVLGTGDEQYV. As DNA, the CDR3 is TGTGCCTGGAGTGTACTGGGGACAGGGGACGAGCAGTACGTC.

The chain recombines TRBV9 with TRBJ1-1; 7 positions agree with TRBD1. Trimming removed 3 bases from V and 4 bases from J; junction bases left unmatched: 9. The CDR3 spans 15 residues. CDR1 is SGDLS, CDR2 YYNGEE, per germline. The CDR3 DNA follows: TGTGCCAGCAGCGCCCGGGACAGCCTTCGCACTGAAGCTTTCTTT. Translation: CASSARDSLRTEAFF.

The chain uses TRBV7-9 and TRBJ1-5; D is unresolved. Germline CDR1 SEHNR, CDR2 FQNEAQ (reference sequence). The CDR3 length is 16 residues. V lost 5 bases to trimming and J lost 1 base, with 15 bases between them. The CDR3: CASSRETGGSNQPQHF. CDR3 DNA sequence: TGTGCCAGCAGCCGCGAAACGGGAGGAAGCAATCAGCCCCAGCATTTT.

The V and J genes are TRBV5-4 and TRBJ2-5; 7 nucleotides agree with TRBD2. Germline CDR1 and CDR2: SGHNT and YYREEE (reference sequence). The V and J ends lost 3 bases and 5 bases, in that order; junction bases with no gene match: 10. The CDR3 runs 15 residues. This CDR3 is CASSWERGGGETQYF. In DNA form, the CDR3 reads TGTGCCAGCAGCTGGGAGCGGGGAGGTGGGGAGACCCAGTACTTC.

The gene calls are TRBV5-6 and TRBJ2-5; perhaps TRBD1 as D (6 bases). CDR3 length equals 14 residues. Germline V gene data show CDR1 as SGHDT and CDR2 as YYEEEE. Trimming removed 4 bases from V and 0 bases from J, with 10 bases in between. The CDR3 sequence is CASSHDRYQETQYF. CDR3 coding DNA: TGTGCCAGCAGCCACGACAGGTACCAAGAGACCCAGTACTTC.

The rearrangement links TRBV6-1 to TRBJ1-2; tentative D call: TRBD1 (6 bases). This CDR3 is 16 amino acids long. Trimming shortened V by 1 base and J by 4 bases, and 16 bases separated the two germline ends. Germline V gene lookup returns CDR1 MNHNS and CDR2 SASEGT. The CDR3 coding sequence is TGTGCCAGCAGTGAAGGTGGGACACTCACTTTCTATGGCTACACCTTC. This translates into CASSEGGTLTFYGYTF.